One and the same sample provided the 9 T cell receptor beta chains below, sequenced in a study of T cells in Graves' hyperthyroidism and ophthalmopathy. TCR beta CDR3 regions were amplified from RNA transcripts. When the TCR CDR3 underwent first-round RT-PCR, the HTBI primer set was used. TCRdb used MiXCR to reprocess the multiplex PCR reads, holding one entry per CDR3 protein. The table shows around 300,000 distinct CDR3 sequences, with 11% to 15% occurring only once. Sequencing input: blood. The receptors stem from a woman in her 30s with Graves' hyperthyroidism.

This clonotype appeared many times. The chain carries TRBV28 and TRBJ1-2, with D tentatively TRBD1 (6 bases). Trimming removed 3 bases from V and 2 bases from J, with 13 bases in between. CDR1 and CDR2 from the germline V gene are MDHEN and SYDVKM. The CDR3 totals 15 residues. CDR3 amino acids: CASSFPQGSNYGYTF. Here the CDR3 DNA reads TGTGCCAGCAGTTTCCCACAGGGCTCCAACTATGGCTACACCTTC.

This clonotype was counted only a few times. The V gene is TRBV12-3 or TRBV12-4, the J gene TRBJ1-3; no reliable D call. V shed 8 bases and J shed 2 bases, with 13 bases lying between them. The CDR3 has 14 amino acids. The CDR3 loop reads CASLKEGAGNTIYF. CDR3 DNA sequence: TGTGCCAGCCTCAAGGAGGGTGCTGGAAACACCATATATTTT.

The rearrangement joins TRBV3-1 to TRBJ1-4; no clear D gene. CDR1 is LGHDT, CDR2 YNNKEL, per germline (reference sequence). V was pared by 4 bases and J by 0 bases, with 12 bases between. The CDR3 consists of 16 residues. The CDR3 loop reads CASSRASRTTNEKLFF. The CDR3 DNA reads TGTGCCAGCAGCCGGGCTTCGCGAACAACTAATGAAAAACTGTTTTTT.

This clonotype was seen repeatedly, ten times or more. This chain joins TRBV28 and TRBJ2-7, with 7 bases fitting TRBD2. CDR1 and CDR2 from the germline V gene are MDHEN and SYDVKM. The CDR3 has 17 amino acids. The V and J ends lost 6 bases and 5 bases, in that order; junction bases with no gene match: 19. The CDR3 nucleotides read TGTGCCAGCAGCCCCCCCCCAGCGGGGACGCCCAGGAACGAGCAGTACTTC. Translation: CASSPPPAGTPRNEQYF. Combining the CDR3 with reference TRBV28 and TRBJ2-7 gives the whole variable domain DVKVTQSSRYLVKRTGEKVFLECVQDMDHENMFWYRQDPGLGLRLIYFSYDVKMKEKGDIPEGYSVSREKKERFSLILESASTNQTSMYLCASSPPPAGTPRNEQYFGPGTRLTVT.

The table lists this clonotype with a few counts. The DNA for the CDR3 is TGTGCCAGCGGGGACCAGATTCGGGGGGCAAACTATGGCTACACCTTC. This sequence encodes CASGDQIRGANYGYTF. V is TRBV19 and J is TRBJ1-2; possible D gene TRBD1, 6 bases. Looked up from germline, CDR1 is LNHDA and CDR2 is SQIVND (reference sequence). Trimming removed 9 bases from V and 2 bases from J, with 22 bases in between. CDR3 length: 16 amino acids.

This clonotype was counted ten times or more. The chain combines TRBV12-3 or TRBV12-4 with TRBJ2-3; D remains unclear. CDR3 size: 14 residues. V shed 4 bases and J shed 3 bases, with 11 bases lying between them. The CDR3 region has the DNA TGTGCCAGCAGTTCTATATACAGTACAGATACGCAGTATTTT. Its protein is CASSSIYSTDTQYF.

About this clonotype: Being one base from a much bigger clone, this may be a read error. J is TRBJ1-4 and V is TRBV28; D call uncertain. This CDR3 spans 15 amino acids. CDR1 MDHEN and CDR2 SYDVKM come from the germline V gene. CDR3 amino acids: CASSSYEGANKKLFF. The CDR3 nucleotides are TGTGCCAGCAGTTCCTATGAGGGCGCTAATAAAAAACTGTTTTTT.

The genes are TRBV29-1 and TRBJ2-1; D remains ambiguous. The length of the CDR3 is 11 residues. Per the germline V gene, CDR1 is SQVTM and CDR2 is ANQGSEA. Trimming left V 3 bases short and J 8 bases short, with 8 bases between. The CDR3 protein is CSVELTYEQFF. The CDR3 DNA reads as TGCAGCGTTGAGCTAACGTATGAGCAGTTCTTC.

This clonotype turned up a few times. This rearrangement joins TRBV7-9 to TRBJ1-2; D remains ambiguous. Per the germline V gene, CDR1 is SEHNR and CDR2 is FQNEAQ (reference sequence). Deletions cut 1 base from V and 7 bases from J, with 10 bases between. The CDR3 is made up of 13 amino acids. The CDR3 is CASSLGRESGYTF. CDR3 sequence (DNA): TGTGCCAGCAGCTTAGGGCGAGAGAGTGGCTACACCTTC.